This is a list of T cell receptor beta chains from one sample in a study of blood T cell repertoires in COVID-19. Measured with immunoSEQ multiplex PCR; TCRdb has only the in-frame clones, and not every one. In the table there are under 200,000 clones, 70% to 85% of which are singletons. Source material: PBMCs or T cells enriched from blood (not recorded which). The receptor source for this set is a woman in her sixties with acute COVID-19. CDR3s include the opening cysteine and the closing phenylalanine or tryptophan. Each record gives: J gene, V gene, D gene, clone size, CDR3 protein, CDR3 DNA. D genes are given only for firm matches. Part of the rows lack a size; the others show once, few, many or a class for expanded clones.

J: TRBJ1-4; V: TRBV10-2; D: .; size: once; CDR3: CASSGELTNEKLFF; DNA: TGCGCCAGCAGTGGGGAGCTCACTAATGAAAAACTGTTTTTT
J: TRBJ1-2; V: TRBV4-3; D: .; size: once; CDR3: CASSKRSHLPGNYGYTF; DNA: TGCGCCAGCAGCAAACGGTCCCACCTCCCGGGTAACTATGGCTACACCTTC
J: TRBJ2-7; V: TRBV5-5; D: TRBD2; size: .; CDR3: CASSFERDSYEQYF; DNA: TGTGCCAGCAGCTTTGAGCGGGACTCCTACGAGCAGTACTTC
J: TRBJ2-3; V: TRBV7-2; D: TRBD1; size: .; CDR3: CASSLRQGASTDTQYF; DNA: TGTGCCAGCAGCCTCCGACAGGGTGCTAGCACAGATACGCAGTATTTT
J: TRBJ1-6; V: TRBV7-2; D: .; size: .; CDR3: CASSRFPFNSPLHF; DNA: TGTGCCAGCAGTCGGTTTCCTTTTAATTCACCCCTCCACTTT
J: TRBJ1-2; V: TRBV5-6; D: TRBD1; size: .; CDR3: CASSLVDGTGHSGYGYTF; DNA: TGTGCCAGCAGCTTGGTAGACGGGACAGGGCACAGTGGGTATGGCTACACCTTC
J: TRBJ1-6; V: TRBV27; D: .; size: .; CDR3: CASSFRQGYNSPLHF; DNA: TGTGCCAGCAGTTTTAGGCAGGGATATAATTCACCCCTCCACTTT
J: TRBJ2-2; V: TRBV3-1/TRBV3-2; D: .; size: .; CDR3: CASSPRVDTGELFF; DNA: TGTGCCAGCAGCCCCCGAGTGGACACCGGGGAGCTGTTTTTT
J: TRBJ2-2; V: TRBV6-5; D: .; size: .; CDR3: CASRVTGTGELFF; DNA: TGTGCCAGCAGAGTTACAGGGACCGGGGAGCTGTTTTTT
J: TRBJ1-4; V: TRBV7-9; D: .; size: .; CDR3: CASSLETGGGEKLFF; DNA: TGTGCCAGCAGCTTAGAAACGGGGGGCGGTGAAAAACTGTTTTTT
J: TRBJ1-2; V: TRBV27; D: .; size: .; CDR3: CASRLDGRTAGVGGYTF; DNA: TGTGCCAGCCGCTTAGACGGGCGGACAGCCGGAGTTGGGGGCTACACCTTC
J: TRBJ2-7; V: TRBV7-9; D: .; size: few; CDR3: CASSDRGPYEQYF; DNA: TGTGCCAGCAGCGACCGGGGTCCCTACGAGCAGTACTTC
J: TRBJ2-2; V: TRBV5-4; D: .; size: .; CDR3: CASSFHRGGTGELFF; DNA: TGTGCCAGCAGCTTCCACAGGGGGGGAACCGGGGAGCTGTTTTTT
J: TRBJ2-5; V: TRBV7-8; D: TRBD1; size: .; CDR3: CASSPVGTVQETQYF; DNA: TGTGCCAGCAGCCCAGTTGGGACAGTGCAGGAGACCCAGTACTTC
J: TRBJ1-2; V: TRBV7-2; D: .; size: .; CDR3: CASSLAFQGSDYTF; DNA: TGTGCCAGCAGCTTAGCGTTTCAGGGTTCGGACTACACCTTC
J: TRBJ2-1; V: TRBV10-1; D: .; size: .; CDR3: CASSDGYEQFF; DNA: TGCGCCAGCAGTGACGGGTATGAGCAGTTCTTC
J: TRBJ1-1; V: TRBV5-1; D: .; size: .; CDR3: CASRAVAGFGEEAFF; DNA: TGCGCCAGCAGGGCGGTGGCGGGATTTGGTGAGGAAGCTTTCTTT
J: TRBJ1-2; V: TRBV3-1/TRBV3-2; D: .; size: .; CDR3: CASSLRQGGYTF; DNA: TGTGCCAGCAGCCTTCGACAAGGTGGCTACACCTTC
J: TRBJ2-3; V: TRBV13; D: TRBD2; size: .; CDR3: CASSLRLAEWGGTDTQYF; DNA: TGTGCCAGCAGCCTCCGACTAGCGGAATGGGGGGGCACAGATACGCAGTATTTT
J: TRBJ1-1; V: TRBV12-3/TRBV12-4; D: .; size: .; CDR3: CASRRDTEAFF; DNA: TGTGCCAGCAGGCGGGACACTGAAGCTTTCTTT
J: TRBJ2-3; V: TRBV10-3; D: TRBD2; size: once; CDR3: CAIMTGTSGLSTDTQYF; DNA: TGTGCCATCATGACCGGGACTAGCGGGCTTAGCACAGATACGCAGTATTTT
J: TRBJ1-1; V: TRBV4-3; D: TRBD1; size: .; CDR3: CASSQQTGGTEAFF; DNA: TGCGCCAGCAGCCAACAAACAGGGGGCACTGAAGCTTTCTTT
J: TRBJ2-1; V: TRBV30; D: TRBD1; size: .; CDR3: CAWSPRDRLAWEQFF; DNA: TGTGCCTGGAGTCCCCGGGACAGGCTCGCCTGGGAGCAGTTCTTC
J: TRBJ1-1; V: TRBV21-1; D: .; size: once; CDR3: CASSKDGDRERTEAFF; DNA: TGTGCCAGCAGCAAGGATGGGGACAGGGAACGCACTGAAGCTTTCTTT
J: TRBJ2-7; V: TRBV27; D: .; size: few; CDR3: CASSLFRSLSGPTYEQYF; DNA: TGTGCCAGCAGTTTATTCCGATCCCTAAGCGGGCCTACCTACGAGCAGTACTTC
J: TRBJ2-1; V: TRBV5-6; D: .; size: .; CDR3: CASSFFETRYNEQFF; DNA: TGTGCCAGCAGCTTTTTTGAGACACGGTACAATGAGCAGTTCTTC
J: TRBJ2-2; V: TRBV24-1; D: TRBD1; size: once; CDR3: CATRGTGISGELFF; DNA: TGTGCCACCAGGGGGACAGGGATTTCCGGGGAGCTGTTTTTT
J: TRBJ1-2; V: TRBV6-5; D: .; size: .; CDR3: CAIQGNYGYTF; DNA: TGTGCCATACAGGGAAACTATGGCTACACCTTC
J: TRBJ1-2; V: TRBV9; D: .; size: .; CDR3: CASSESGTTYGYTF; DNA: TGTGCCAGCAGCGAATCCGGGACAACCTATGGCTACACCTTC
J: TRBJ2-6; V: TRBV29-1; D: .; size: .; CDR3: CSVPGTDYSGANVLTF; DNA: TGCAGCGTTCCCGGGACGGACTACTCTGGGGCCAACGTCCTGACTTTC
J: TRBJ2-1; V: TRBV6-5; D: TRBD2; size: .; CDR3: CASSLRRGKYNEQFF; DNA: TGTGCCAGCAGCCTTCGGCGGGGGAAATACAATGAGCAGTTCTTC
J: TRBJ1-3; V: TRBV7-2; D: .; size: .; CDR3: CASSQTSGSGNTIYF; DNA: TGTGCCAGCAGCCAAACCTCGGGGTCTGGAAACACCATATATTTT
J: TRBJ2-1; V: TRBV14; D: .; size: .; CDR3: CASSQVQWSGEQFF; DNA: TGTGCCAGCAGCCAAGTTCAATGGTCGGGTGAGCAGTTCTTC
J: TRBJ1-2; V: TRBV24-1; D: .; size: .; CDR3: CATSEGRFYGYTF; DNA: TGTGCCACCAGTGAGGGCAGATTCTATGGCTACACCTTC
J: TRBJ2-1; V: TRBV28; D: .; size: .; CDR3: CASSFLISYNEQFF; DNA: TGTGCCAGCAGTTTCCTGATTAGCTACAATGAGCAGTTCTTC
J: TRBJ2-4; V: TRBV15; D: .; size: .; CDR3: CATSRDQGAKNIQYF; DNA: TGTGCCACCAGCAGAGATCAGGGAGCCAAAAACATTCAGTACTTC
J: TRBJ1-2; V: TRBV24-1; D: .; size: many; CDR3: CATSDFRGRGYGYTF; DNA: TGTGCCACCAGTGATTTCCGCGGCAGGGGCTATGGCTACACCTTC
J: TRBJ2-1; V: TRBV30; D: .; size: .; CDR3: CAWSVSAGNNEQFF; DNA: TGTGCCTGGAGTGTATCCGCGGGGAACAATGAGCAGTTCTTC
J: TRBJ2-6; V: TRBV3-1/TRBV3-2; D: .; size: few; CDR3: CASSPSHRTGANVLTF; DNA: TGTGCCAGCAGCCCCTCTCACAGGACTGGGGCCAACGTCCTGACTTTC